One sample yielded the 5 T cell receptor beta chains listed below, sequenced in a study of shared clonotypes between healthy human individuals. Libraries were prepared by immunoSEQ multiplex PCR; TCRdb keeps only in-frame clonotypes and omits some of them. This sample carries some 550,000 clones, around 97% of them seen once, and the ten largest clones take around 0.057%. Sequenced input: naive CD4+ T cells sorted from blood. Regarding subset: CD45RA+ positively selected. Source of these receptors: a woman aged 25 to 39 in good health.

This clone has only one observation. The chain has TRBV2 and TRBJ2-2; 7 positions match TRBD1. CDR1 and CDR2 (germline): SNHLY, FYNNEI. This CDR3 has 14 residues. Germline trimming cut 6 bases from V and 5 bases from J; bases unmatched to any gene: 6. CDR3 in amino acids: CASSVNRGTGELFF. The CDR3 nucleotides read TGTGCCAGCAGCGTTAACAGGGGAACCGGGGAGCTGTTTTTT.

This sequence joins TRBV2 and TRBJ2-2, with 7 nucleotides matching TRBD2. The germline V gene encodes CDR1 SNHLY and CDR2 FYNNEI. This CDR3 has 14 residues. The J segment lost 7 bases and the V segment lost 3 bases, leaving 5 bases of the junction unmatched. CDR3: CASSEAGAFGELFF. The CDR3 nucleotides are TGTGCCAGCAGTGAGGCGGGAGCGTTCGGGGAGCTGTTTTTT.

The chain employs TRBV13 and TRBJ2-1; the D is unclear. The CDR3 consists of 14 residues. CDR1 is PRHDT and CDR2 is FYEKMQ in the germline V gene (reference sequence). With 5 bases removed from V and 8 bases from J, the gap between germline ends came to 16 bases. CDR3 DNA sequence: TGTGCCAGCAGCCAAATCTTCGAAGGGCATGAGCAGTTCTTC. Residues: CASSQIFEGHEQFF.

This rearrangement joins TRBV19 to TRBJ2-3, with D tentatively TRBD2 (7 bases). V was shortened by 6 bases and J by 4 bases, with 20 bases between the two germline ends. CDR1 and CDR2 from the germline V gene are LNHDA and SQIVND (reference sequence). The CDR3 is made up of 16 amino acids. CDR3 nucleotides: TGTGCCAGTAGATCCAGGGGCGGGAGTCTGCCAGATACGCAGTATTTT. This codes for CASRSRGGSLPDTQYF.

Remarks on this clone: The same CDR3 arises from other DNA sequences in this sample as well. This chain's CDR3 is CASSGETQYF. In DNA form, the CDR3 reads TGTGCCAGCAGTGGAGAGACCCAGTACTTC. J is TRBJ2-5 and V is TRBV28, with no clear D. V lost 5 bases to trimming and J lost 4 bases, with 2 bases between them. CDR1 and CDR2 from the germline V gene are MDHEN and SYDVKM. This CDR3 contains 10 residues.